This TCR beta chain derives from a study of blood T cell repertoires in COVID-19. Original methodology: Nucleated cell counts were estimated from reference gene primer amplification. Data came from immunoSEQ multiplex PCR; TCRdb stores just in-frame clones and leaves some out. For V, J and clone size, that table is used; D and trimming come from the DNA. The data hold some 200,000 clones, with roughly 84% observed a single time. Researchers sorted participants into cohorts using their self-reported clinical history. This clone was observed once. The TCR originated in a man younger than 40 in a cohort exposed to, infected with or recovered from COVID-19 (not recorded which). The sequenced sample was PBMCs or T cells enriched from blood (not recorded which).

The CDR3 loop reads CASSLLGAANYEQYF. In DNA, the CDR3 is TGTGCCAGCAGCTTGCTAGGGGCGGCTAACTACGAGCAGTACTTC. The rearrangement links TRBV7-8 to TRBJ2-7; D is perhaps TRBD1 (5 bases). V was clipped by 3 bases and J by 3 bases, with 15 bases between them. Germline CDR1 is SGHVS and CDR2 is FQNEAQ. The CDR3 sequence is 15 residues long.